The T cell receptor (beta chain) described here comes from a study of beta chain features in type 1 diabetes. Study outcomes and limitations: A moderate, significant TCRB CDR3 shortening appeared in type 1 diabetes across four CD4+ subsets. Naive, central memory and Treg TCRB repertoires seemed to resemble each other more closely in patients than they did in healthy donors. Fewer insertions but more deletions were seen at VDJ junctions in type 1 diabetes patients.

The whole isolated RNA underwent reverse transcription, so sequencing captured expressed TCRB transcripts. TCRdb's copy holds only in-frame clones and misses some; the assay was immunoSEQ multiplex PCR. The sample lists under 800,000 clones; around 15% were seen once. Notes on this clone: Its antigen is as yet unknown.

This clonotype was sampled from a man aged 18 to 29 in good health. The sample comprised naive CD4+ T cells from blood.

Here the CDR3 reads CASSFGVVRTDTQYF. DNA for the CDR3: TGTGCCAGCAGCTTCGGGGTCGTACGCACAGATACGCAGTATTTT. This chain connects TRBV7-3 to TRBJ2-3, with TRBD2 as a possible D gene (5 bases). CDR1 SGHTA and CDR2 FQGTGA come from the germline V gene. This CDR3 has 15 amino acids. The V and J ends lost 3 bases and 1 base respectively, with 11 bases between them.